The 18 T cell receptor beta chains given below trace back to one sample, sequenced in a study of beta chain features in type 1 diabetes. As every portion of the isolated RNA was reverse transcribed, the sequencing read expressed TCRB transcripts. Measured with immunoSEQ multiplex PCR; TCRdb has only the in-frame clones, and not every one. There are about 360,000 clones in the sample; roughly 12% occur only once, and roughly 0.015% lies in the top ten. Sequenced sample: naive CD4+ T cells from blood. The receptors were sampled from a man aged 18 to 30 in good health.

The J gene is TRBJ2-6, the V gene TRBV14; 9 bases match TRBD2. Germline-derived CDR1 and CDR2 are SGHDN and FVKESK. J lost 0 bases, V lost 2 bases, and 5 bases had no gene match. The CDR3 totals 18 residues. The CDR3 nucleotides read TGTGCCAGCAGCCAAAATAGCGGGAGTCTCTCTGGGGCCAACGTCCTGACTTTC. Protein sequence: CASSQNSGSLSGANVLTF.

The sample holds a few counts of this clone. The CDR3 loop is CASSPDIYYEQYF. The CDR3, as DNA: TGTGCCAGCAGTCCCGACATCTACTACGAGCAGTACTTC. The chain has TRBV27 and TRBJ2-7; the D is unclear. V was pared by 5 bases and J by 3 bases, with 11 bases between. The CDR3 contains 13 residues. Germline-derived CDR1 and CDR2 are MNHEY and SMNVEV (reference sequence).

The chain carries TRBV4-1 and TRBJ1-4; D not certain. The CDR3 runs to 13 residues. In germline, CDR1 is MGHRA, CDR2 YSYEKL. V was cut by 4 bases and J by 8 bases, with 11 bases left in between. CDR3: CASSPPPGEKLFF. The CDR3, as DNA: TGCGCCAGCAGCCCACCCCCCGGGGAAAAACTGTTTTTT.

This clone was observed a few times. The V call is TRBV7-2, the J call TRBJ2-1; no definite D call. The CDR3 loop spans 14 amino acids. Germline CDR1 is SGHTA and CDR2 is FQGNSA. V dropped 3 bases and J dropped 0 bases, with 6 bases sitting between them. CDR3 coding DNA: TGTGCCAGCAGCTTGACGGGCTCCTACAATGAGCAGTTCTTC. Its translation: CASSLTGSYNEQFF.

This chain links TRBV11-2 with TRBJ2-1; 7 bases are a match to TRBD1. CDR1 and CDR2 from the germline V gene are SGHAT and FQNNGV. There are 14 residues in the CDR3. V gave up 4 bases and J gave up 0 bases; unmatched junction bases: 0. The CDR3: CASSWTGSYNEQFF. In nucleotides, the CDR3 is TGTGCCAGCAGCTGGACAGGCTCCTACAATGAGCAGTTCTTC.

This clone was seen only a few times. Other DNA sequences in the sample encode the same CDR3. The genes are TRBV5-4 and TRBJ2-5, with 9 bases lining up with TRBD1. Losses at the gene ends were 4 bases for V and 5 bases for J; bases not matched to a gene: 6. This CDR3 contains 14 residues. The V gene's germline CDR1 is SGHNT and CDR2 YYREEE (reference sequence). CDR3 sequence: CASSLQGAGETQYF. The CDR3 coding sequence is TGTGCCAGCAGCCTACAGGGGGCCGGTGAGACCCAGTACTTC.

This clone appeared a few times. The chain has TRBV4-1 and TRBJ2-2; 7 bases align to TRBD2. Germline V gene sequence: CDR1 MGHRA, CDR2 YSYEKL. Trimming removed 2 bases from V and 1 base from J; junction bases left unmatched: 10. The CDR3 is made up of 18 amino acids. In DNA, the CDR3 is TGCGCCAGCAGCCAATCGGAATGGGCTAGCGGGAACACCGGGGAGCTGTTTTTT. Its translation: CASSQSEWASGNTGELFF.

The CDR3 reads CASSLRQGINEKLFF. The DNA for the CDR3 is TGTGCCAGCAGCCTTAGACAGGGGATTAATGAAAAACTGTTTTTT. The rearrangement joins TRBV7-6 to TRBJ1-4; 8 bases fit TRBD1. Germline CDR1 is SGHVS and CDR2 is FNYEAQ. The length of the CDR3 is 15 residues. The ends lost 5 bases at V and 4 bases at J; junction bases unmatched: 6.

A few counts support this clone. The V and J genes are TRBV7-2 and TRBJ2-7, with 8 bases matching TRBD2. Trimming at V came to 1 base and at J to 2 bases, leaving 4 bases not matched to a gene. Germline V gene sequence: CDR1 SGHTA, CDR2 FQGNSA. This CDR3 comprises 15 residues. The CDR3 nucleotides read TGTGCCAGCAGCTTAGAAGCGGGAGCAACCTACGAGCAGTACTTC. Its protein product is CASSLEAGATYEQYF.

The chain recombines TRBV5-1 with TRBJ2-7; 9 positions match TRBD2. CDR1 is SGHRS and CDR2 is YFSETQ in the germline V gene. V dropped 0 bases and J dropped 4; count of bases not matched to a gene: 8. The CDR3 has 16 residues. CDR3 DNA: TGCGCCAGCAGCTTGGTTTCCGCGGGAGGGCCGTACGAGCAGTACTTC. Translating gives CASSLVSAGGPYEQYF.

With respect to this clone: One end of the junction is discordant with germline, which a read error may explain. The J gene is TRBJ2-7, the V gene TRBV11-2; 12 bases are a match to TRBD2. Germline CDR1 SGHAT, CDR2 FQNNGV. CDR3 size: 13 residues. The DNA for the CDR3 is TGTGCCAGCAGCTCCCGGACTAGCGGGATCCCGGACTTC. Translated, it gives CASSSRTSGIPDF.

A few counts support this clone. This chain links TRBV27 with TRBJ2-1; TRBD1 might be the D (5 bases). The V end lost 5 bases, the J end lost 1 base, and 6 bases lay between the germline ends. The CDR3 runs to 13 residues. Germline lookup yields CDR1 MNHEY and CDR2 SMNVEV (reference sequence). In nucleotides, the CDR3 is TGTGCCAGCAGTAGGACATCCTACAATGAGCAGTTCTTC. This translates into CASSRTSYNEQFF.

This clone turned up a few times. The chain has TRBV9 and TRBJ1-3; no firm D call. Germline V gene lookup returns CDR1 SGDLS and CDR2 YYNGEE. Between the trimmed V and J ends, which lost 0 bases and 0 bases, there was a span of 10 bases. The CDR3 consists of 16 residues. CDR3 coding DNA: TGTGCCAGCAGCGTAGAGGCTAGGTCCTCTGGAAACACCATATATTTT. It codes for CASSVEARSSGNTIYF.

This clone was seen a few times. The chain has TRBV13 and TRBJ2-3; 9 bases agree with TRBD1. J gave up 2 bases and V 9 bases, and 3 bases lay outside the gene matches. From germline, CDR1 is PRHDT and CDR2 FYEKMQ (reference sequence). The CDR3 is 13 residues long. The CDR3 loop is CASRQGVTDTQYF. Here the CDR3 DNA reads TGTGCCAGTCGACAGGGGGTCACAGATACGCAGTATTTT.

The genes are TRBV7-3 and TRBJ1-2; D might be TRBD1 (5 bases). V shed 2 bases and J shed 7 bases, with 14 bases lying between them. CDR1 SGHTA and CDR2 FQGTGA come from the germline V gene. This CDR3 spans 14 amino acids. CDR3 region: CASSLGGDSAGYTF. CDR3 coding DNA: TGTGCCAGCAGCTTAGGGGGGGATTCTGCTGGCTACACCTTC.

This clone was seen only a few times. The genes are TRBV5-1 and TRBJ1-1; D remains ambiguous. The V end lost 0 bases, the J end lost 10 bases, and 13 bases lay between the germline ends. Germline V gene data show CDR1 as SGHRS and CDR2 as YFSETQ. The length of the CDR3 is 13 residues. CDR3 amino acids: CASSLEASRGAFF. The CDR3 nucleotides read TGCGCCAGCAGCTTGGAGGCCTCTCGGGGAGCTTTCTTT.

The rearrangement uses TRBV7-9 and TRBJ2-7; D is uncertain. Trimming removed 1 base from V and 2 bases from J, with 6 bases in between. Germline lookup yields CDR1 SEHNR and CDR2 FQNEAQ (reference sequence). This CDR3 is 13 amino acids long. In DNA, the CDR3 is TGTGCCAGCAGCTTAGGCACAGCCTACGAGCAGTACTTC. It specifies CASSLGTAYEQYF.

The CDR3 coding sequence is TGCGCCAGCAGCTTGGTGCCAGGGGGCGCGAATGAGCAGTTCTTC. It encodes CASSLVPGGANEQFF. The chain links TRBV5-1 to TRBJ2-1; 8 positions agree with TRBD1. Germline loops: CDR1 SGHRS, CDR2 YFSETQ. This CDR3 is 15 amino acids long. V lost 0 bases to trimming and J lost 7 bases; unmatched junction nucleotides: 6.